This T cell receptor beta chain was identified during a study of cytomegalovirus exposure and HLA in healthy donors. Germline CDR1 reads MNHEY; CDR2 reads SMNVEV (reference sequence). V lost 7 bases and J 6 bases, leaving 12 bases between the germline ends. The CDR3 runs 12 residues. The PCR was carried out with 60 Vbeta primers and 13 Jbeta primers. Using immunoSEQ multiplex PCR, the repertoire was profiled, and TCRdb retains in-frame clones only, with some absent. This sample has some 77,000 clones, with approximately 80% found just once. Sequencing was carried out using PBMCs. The receptor was derived from a man over 45 in good health and CMV-seropositive. The rearrangement joins TRBV27 to TRBJ1-1; D remains unclear. CDR3 nucleotide sequence: TGTGCCAGCATCGCCCGGAGCGCTGAAGCTTTCTTT. The encoded protein is CASIARSAEAFF.